This T cell receptor beta chain comes out of a study of cytomegalovirus exposure and HLA in healthy donors. The PCR contained 60 Vbeta and 13 Jbeta primers. TCRdb's table, derived via immunoSEQ multiplex PCR, lists solely in-frame clones and lacks some. Of about 130,000 clones in the sample, 65% to 80% are singletons; the top ten hold over 1.5%. The origin of this receptor is a woman aged 35 to 49 in good health and CMV-seronegative. The sample was PBMCs.

The CDR3 coding sequence is TGTGCCAGCAGCACCGGGACAGGGGGCTGGAACACTGAAGCTTTCTTT. Amino acid sequence: CASSTGTGGWNTEAFF. This chain joins TRBV7-6 and TRBJ1-1, with 12 bases aligning to TRBD1. The V segment lost 5 bases and the J segment 1 base; nucleotides outside the gene matches: 5. Per the germline V gene, CDR1 is SGHVS and CDR2 is FNYEAQ. The CDR3 length is 16 residues.